The 18 T cell receptor beta chains below were found in one sample sequenced in a study of T cell responses to AZD1222 COVID-19 vaccine. TCRdb keeps only in-frame clones here, not all; method: immunoSEQ multiplex PCR. The data show about 100,000 clones, with more than 75% seen just once and 16% held by the top ten. The sample was peripheral blood, taken on day 0 of AZD1222 vaccination. The source of these receptors is an adult in good health.

The rearrangement uses TRBV5-4 and TRBJ2-7; 7 positions match TRBD1. CDR3 length: 15 amino acids. J gave up 5 bases and V 1 base, and 9 bases lay outside the gene matches. The V gene's germline CDR1 is SGHNT and CDR2 YYREEE (reference sequence). CDR3 loop: CASSLKRGLVDEQYF. CDR3 DNA sequence: TGTGCCAGCAGCTTGAAAAGGGGGCTGGTGGACGAGCAGTACTTC. Full variable domain (missing parts from reference TRBV5-4 and TRBJ2-7): ETGVTQSPTHLIKTRGQQVTLRCSSQSGHNTVSWYQQALGQGPQFIFQYYREEENGRGNFPPRFSGLQFPNYSSELNVNALELDDSALYLCASSLKRGLVDEQYFGPGTRLTVT.

The CDR3 region has the DNA TGCGCCAGCAGCCAAGATGGGGGACTAGCGGGAGGGCGCTCCACAGATACGCAGTATTTT. This translates into CASSQDGGLAGGRSTDTQYF. The genes are TRBV4-1 and TRBJ2-3; 16 nucleotides match TRBD2. Germline V CDR1 and CDR2: MGHRA, YSYEKL. V was pared by 0 bases and J by 2 bases, with 8 bases of the junction left unmatched. The CDR3 consists of 20 residues.

This rearrangement joins TRBV28 to TRBJ2-7; possibly TRBD2 for D (6 bases). Trimming took 2 bases from V and 0 from J, leaving 8 bases between them. The CDR3 runs to 14 residues. CDR1 and CDR2 (germline): MDHEN, SYDVKM. CDR3 bases: TGTGCCAGCAGTTTAACGGGAGCCTCCTACGAGCAGTACTTC. This codes for CASSLTGASYEQYF. Variable domain in full (rest from reference TRBV28 and TRBJ2-7): DVKVTQSSRYLVKRTGEKVFLECVQDMDHENMFWYRQDPGLGLRLIYFSYDVKMKEKGDIPEGYSVSREKKERFSLILESASTNQTSMYLCASSLTGASYEQYFGPGTRLTVT.

A word on this clone: A junction end diverges from the germline sequence, so it may reflect a read error. The rearrangement uses TRBV3-1 (or the pseudogene TRBV3-2) and TRBJ2-5; D is unclear. From germline, CDR1 is LGHDT and CDR2 YNNKEL (reference sequence). CDR3 length: 13 amino acids. The CDR3 DNA reads TGTGCCAGCAGCCAAGGAAGTGTGGAGATCCAGTACTTC. The encoded protein is CASSQGSVEIQYF.

This clone was recorded only once. This rearrangement joins TRBV7-3 to TRBJ2-1, with a possible D match to TRBD1 (5 bases). The length of the CDR3 is 15 residues. Germline CDR1 SGHTA, CDR2 FQGTGA. Trimming stripped 2 bases from V and 1 base from J, with 9 bases between. The CDR3 nucleotides are TGTGCCAGCAGCTTACAGCAGGGATCCTACAATGAGCAGTTCTTC. Translation: CASSLQQGSYNEQFF.

The rearrangement links TRBV29-1 to TRBJ2-7; D not resolved. Germline CDR1 and CDR2: SQVTM and ANQGSEA. The ends were cut back, 4 bases at V and 5 bases at J, with 9 bases in the middle. CDR3 length equals 11 residues. The CDR3 nucleotides read TGCAGCGTTGGGAGCAACCACGAGCAGTACTTC. Its protein product is CSVGSNHEQYF.

CDR3 residues: CASSLRWGDQPQHF. Here the CDR3 DNA reads TGTGCCAGCAGTTTACGGTGGGGGGATCAGCCCCAGCATTTT. V and J are TRBV27 and TRBJ1-5; TRBD1 is a possible D gene (5 bases). V lost 2 bases and J 5 bases, leaving 10 bases between the germline ends. CDR1 and CDR2 (germline): MNHEY, SMNVEV (reference sequence). This CDR3 region has 14 residues.

This clone was picked up one time. The chain combines TRBV7-3 with TRBJ2-2; D gene uncertain. Germline loops: CDR1 SGHTA, CDR2 FQGTGA. The CDR3 extends over 13 amino acids. V was pared by 5 bases and J by 6 bases, with 10 bases between. This chain's CDR3 is CASSIPGAGELFF. Here the CDR3 DNA reads TGTGCCAGCAGCATCCCCGGTGCCGGGGAGCTGTTTTTT.

V and J are TRBV19 and TRBJ1-2; 7 nucleotides line up with TRBD1. The ends lost 6 bases at V and 3 bases at J; junction bases unmatched: 13. The CDR3 runs 16 residues. The V gene's germline CDR1 is LNHDA and CDR2 SQIVND (reference sequence). For the CDR3, the DNA is TGTGCCAGTAGCCTCTTTTTAACCGGGACAGACTATGGCTACACCTTC. This codes for CASSLFLTGTDYGYTF.

The chain couples TRBV10-3 to TRBJ1-1; 8 bases fit TRBD1. The CDR3 is 14 amino acids. The junction had 12 bases not matched to a gene; V was cut back by 11 bases and J by 4 bases. Germline V gene lookup returns CDR1 ENHRY and CDR2 SYGVKD. As DNA, the CDR3 is TGTGCCGCCGGGGCAGGGGGCCTTTTCACTGAAGCTTTCTTT. Translation: CAAGAGGLFTEAFF.

Of note for this clone: Within the sample, other DNA sequences also encode this same CDR3. The CDR3 nucleotides are TGCGCCAGCAGCTTGGGACTCCCCAATGAGCAGTTCTTC. This translates into CASSLGLPNEQFF. V gene TRBV5-1 combines with J gene TRBJ2-1; no reliable D call. This CDR3 contains 13 residues. Trimming removed 0 bases at V and 6 bases at J, with 7 bases between. CDR1 SGHRS and CDR2 YFSETQ come from the germline V gene.

The J gene is TRBJ2-7, the V gene TRBV19; 12 bases map to TRBD2. This CDR3 region has 16 residues. CDR1 LNHDA and CDR2 SQIVND come from the germline V gene (reference sequence). J was trimmed by 4 bases and V by 5 bases; bases with no gene match: 9. The CDR3 sequence is CASSPRLAGVRYEQYF. In DNA, the CDR3 is TGTGCCAGTAGTCCACGACTAGCGGGAGTTCGGTACGAGCAGTACTTC.

The J gene is TRBJ1-6, the V gene TRBV2, with D unresolved. Germline loops: CDR1 SNHLY, CDR2 FYNNEI. The CDR3 runs to 15 residues. V was pared by 8 bases and J by 0 bases, with 11 bases between. CDR3 DNA: TGTGCCAGCCTAGACACCCGCTCCTATAATTCACCCCTCCACTTT. Translation: CASLDTRSYNSPLHF.

The chain combines TRBV21-1 with TRBJ1-3. TRBV21-1 is annotated as a pseudogene. The CDR3 length is 18 residues. In DNA form, the CDR3 reads TGTGCCAGCAGCAAGGGCAGGGAGTTTTCGTGCTCTGGAAACACCATATATTTT. It yields the protein CASSKGREFSCSGNTIYF.

This chain links TRBV5-4 with TRBJ2-1; 16 bases agree with TRBD2. V lost 4 bases to trimming and J lost 1 base; unmatched junction nucleotides: 5. Germline V gene sequence: CDR1 SGHNT, CDR2 YYREEE (reference sequence). The CDR3 is 18 amino acids. In nucleotides, the CDR3 is TGTGCCAGCAGCCCTGGGACTAGCGGGAGGGCTTCCTACAATGAGCAGTTCTTC. This codes for CASSPGTSGRASYNEQFF.

This clone has only one observation. The chain joins TRBV6-6 to TRBJ2-7; 9 bases line up with TRBD2. The CDR3 is 16 residues long. Germline CDR1 reads MNHNY; CDR2 reads SVGAGI (reference sequence). The junction had 3 bases not matched to a gene; V was cut back by 0 bases and J by 0 bases. The CDR3 DNA reads as TGTGCCAGCAGTTACTCGAAAGCGGGGGGCTCCTACGAGCAGTACTTC. This translates into CASSYSKAGGSYEQYF.

The chain couples TRBV11-2 to TRBJ2-2; D gene ambiguous. The germline CDR1 and CDR2 sequences are SGHAT and FQNNGV. The germline V and J ends were trimmed by 0 bases and 4 bases, with 9 bases remaining between them. The CDR3 runs to 15 residues. The CDR3 region is CASSLEGLSTGELFF. The CDR3 region has the DNA TGTGCCAGCAGCTTAGAAGGGTTAAGCACCGGGGAGCTGTTTTTT.

The chain recombines TRBV7-9 with TRBJ2-5, with 10 nucleotides matching TRBD2. The CDR3 is made up of 16 amino acids. Germline CDR1 and CDR2: SEHNR and FQNEAQ (reference sequence). With 2 bases clipped from V and 3 bases from J, the junction kept 6 bases outside the gene matches. The CDR3 DNA reads as TGTGCCAGCAGCTTAAGAAGGACTAGCGGAGAAGAGACCCAGTACTTC. This gives the protein CASSLRRTSGEETQYF.